This T cell receptor beta chain was recorded in a study of glioma-infiltrating T cells. The trim removed 2 bases at V and 3 bases at J, leaving 8 bases unmatched. The CDR3 covers 15 residues. The germline gives CDR1 DFQATT, CDR2 SNEGSKA (reference sequence). TCR alpha and beta CDR3 regions were amplified from RNA using iRepertoire nested multiplex PCR. Input was roughly 85-400 ng of tissue mRNA or PBMC total RNA. TCRdb re-derived calls from the multiplex PCR reads in MiXCR, one entry per CDR3 protein. This sample yields some 120,000 distinct CDR3 sequences, of which 20% to 25% are seen a single time; about 15% belongs to the top ten. This clonotype was found many times.

V usage is TRBV20-1 and J usage is TRBJ2-7; 9 bases match TRBD1. The origin of this receptor is a human donor with low-grade glioma or glioblastoma, undergoing nonglioma brain surgery, or in good health (not recorded which). Sequencing was done on a sample of glioma tissue, nonneoplastic brain tissue, or PBMCs (not recorded which). As DNA, the CDR3 is TGCAGTGCTAGAAAGGACAGGGGAGTGGGCTACGAGCAGTACTTC. It is translated as CSARKDRGVGYEQYF.